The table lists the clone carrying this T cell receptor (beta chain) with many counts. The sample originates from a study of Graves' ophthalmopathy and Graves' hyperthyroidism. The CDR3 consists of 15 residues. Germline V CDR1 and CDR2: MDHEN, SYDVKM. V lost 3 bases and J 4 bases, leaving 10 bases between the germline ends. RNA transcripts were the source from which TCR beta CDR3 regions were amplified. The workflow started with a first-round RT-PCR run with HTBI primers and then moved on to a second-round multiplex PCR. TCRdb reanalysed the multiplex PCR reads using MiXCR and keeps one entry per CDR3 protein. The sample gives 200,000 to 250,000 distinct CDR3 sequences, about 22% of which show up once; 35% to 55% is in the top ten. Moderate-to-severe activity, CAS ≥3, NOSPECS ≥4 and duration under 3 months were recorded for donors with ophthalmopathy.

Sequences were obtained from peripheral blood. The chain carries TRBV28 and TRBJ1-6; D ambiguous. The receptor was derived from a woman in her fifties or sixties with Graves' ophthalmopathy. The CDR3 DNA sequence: TGTGCCAGCAGTTTCGCTTCAGAGTATAATTCACCCCTCCACTTT. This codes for CASSFASEYNSPLHF.